A selection of T cell receptor beta chains follows, all from one sample in a study of blood T cell repertoires in COVID-19. The assay was immunoSEQ multiplex PCR, and TCRdb's table has in-frame clones only and misses some. Here the sample spans approximately 170,000 clones, around nine tenths being singletons. The sample consisted of peripheral blood. Receptors originate from an elderly woman with COVID-19, enrolled during active disease. CDR3s include the opening cysteine and the closing phenylalanine or tryptophan. The order of the fields is CDR3 length, V gene, clone size, J gene, D gene, CDR3 protein, CDR3 DNA. D genes are given only for firm matches. Only part of the rows carry a size: once, few, many, or a class if the clone is expanded.

13	TRBV7-2	once	TRBJ1-2	NA	CASSLEAQLGYTF	TGTGCCAGCAGCTTAGAGGCACAGCTTGGCTACACCTTC
16	TRBV27	NA	TRBJ2-5	NA	CASSPTMGLPQETQYF	TGTGCCAGCAGTCCCACCATGGGGCTACCCCAAGAGACCCAGTACTTC
13	TRBV7-2	NA	TRBJ2-7	NA	CASSLVAIYEQYF	TGTGCCAGCAGCTTAGTTGCGATCTACGAGCAGTACTTC
16	TRBV9	NA	TRBJ2-5	TRBD2	CASSVSPGTTTETQYF	TGTGCCAGCAGCGTCAGTCCCGGGACTACCACAGAGACCCAGTACTTC
13	TRBV28	NA	TRBJ1-2	NA	CASLPTGRYGYTF	TGTGCCAGCCTACCGACAGGCCGCTATGGCTACACCTTC
13	TRBV5-1	once	TRBJ1-4	NA	CASSTGTNEKLFF	TGCGCCAGCAGCACCGGGACAAATGAAAAACTGTTTTTT
16	TRBV18	NA	TRBJ2-3	NA	CASSPPRSGSTDTQYF	TGTGCCAGCTCACCTCCGCGGAGCGGGAGCACAGATACGCAGTATTTT
18	TRBV7-2	NA	TRBJ1-3	TRBD1	CASSLGRGTVGEGNTIYF	TGTGCCAGCAGCTTAGGTCGAGGGACAGTTGGCGAGGGAAACACCATATATTTT
15	TRBV13	once	TRBJ1-1	NA	CASSFTPALRGEAFF	TGTGCCAGCAGCTTCACCCCTGCTCTCCGGGGTGAAGCTTTCTTT
19	TRBV5-4	NA	TRBJ2-1	NA	CASSLLYGSNSLSYNEQFF	TGTGCCAGCAGCTTACTATACGGATCTAATTCTCTCTCCTACAATGAGCAGTTCTTC
16	TRBV2	NA	TRBJ1-2	TRBD1	CASSEYPTGEALGYTF	TGTGCCAGCAGTGAATACCCGACAGGGGAGGCATTAGGCTACACCTTC
13	TRBV28	NA	TRBJ1-2	NA	CASSLSANYGYTF	TGTGCCAGCAGTTTGTCAGCTAACTATGGCTACACCTTC
14	TRBV3-1/TRBV3-2	NA	TRBJ1-1	NA	CASSQVSGGTEAFF	TGTGCCAGCAGCCAAGTCTCCGGGGGCACTGAAGCTTTCTTT
15	TRBV18	NA	TRBJ1-1	NA	CASSPYRGQNTEAFF	TGTGCCAGCTCACCCTACCGGGGACAGAACACTGAAGCTTTCTTT
15	TRBV29-1	once	TRBJ2-1	TRBD2	CSVPGSSGSLNEQFF	TGCAGCGTTCCCGGTTCTAGCGGGAGTCTCAATGAGCAGTTCTTC
11	TRBV6-2/TRBV6-3	once	TRBJ2-7	NA	CASSPRDEQYF	TGTGCCAGCAGTCCCAGGGACGAGCAGTACTTC
12	TRBV5-1	NA	TRBJ1-6	NA	CASSPQGSPLHF	TGCGCCAGCAGCCCCCAGGGTTCACCCCTCCACTTT
17	TRBV6-1	NA	TRBJ2-1	TRBD1	CASSEYLGTGGMDEQFF	TGTGCCAGCAGTGAGTATTTGGGGACAGGGGGCATGGATGAGCAGTTCTTC
16	TRBV10-3	NA	TRBJ1-2	TRBD1	CAISRGTGDTNYGYTF	TGTGCCATCAGTCGAGGGACAGGGGACACTAACTATGGCTACACCTTC
11	TRBV6-6	once	TRBJ2-7	TRBD2	CASRAGYEQYF	TGTGCCAGCAGAGCGGGGTACGAGCAGTACTTC
13	TRBV6-5	NA	TRBJ2-7	NA	CASRGLQTYEQYF	TGTGCCAGCAGGGGGCTCCAGACCTACGAGCAGTACTTC
14	TRBV27	NA	TRBJ1-1	TRBD1	CASRLGQGNSPAFF	TGTGCCAGCAGGCTCGGACAGGGTAATTCGCCGGCTTTCTTT
16	TRBV10-3	NA	TRBJ1-5	NA	CAISESDGRDGQPQHF	TGTGCCATCAGTGAGTCCGATGGCAGGGATGGACAGCCCCAGCATTTT
14	TRBV7-9	NA	TRBJ1-1	TRBD1	CASSLDGQGAVAFF	TGTGCCAGCAGCTTAGACGGACAGGGGGCCGTAGCTTTCTTT
12	TRBV5-5	NA	TRBJ2-1	NA	CASTPEAGFQFF	TGTGCCAGCACCCCTGAGGCAGGGTTTCAGTTCTTC
15	TRBV9	once	TRBJ2-5	NA	CASSVGLGGEETQYF	TGTGCCAGCAGCGTAGGGCTAGGAGGGGAAGAGACCCAGTACTTC
16	TRBV4-3	few	TRBJ1-3	NA	CASSQDWGDGGNTIYF	TGCGCCAGCAGCCAAGACTGGGGGGACGGTGGAAACACCATATATTTT
16	TRBV4-1	NA	TRBJ2-1	TRBD2	CASSQPIAGGPREQFF	TGCGCCAGCAGCCAACCAATAGCGGGAGGGCCCCGTGAGCAGTTCTTC
15	TRBV28	once	TRBJ1-3	TRBD1	CASSSYRGIGNTIYF	TGTGCCAGCAGTTCATACAGGGGGATTGGAAACACCATATATTTT
15	TRBV5-1	NA	TRBJ1-3	NA	CASSLGGDGGNTIYF	TGCGCCAGCAGCTTGGGGGGCGACGGTGGAAACACCATATATTTT
16	TRBV4-1	few	TRBJ1-2	NA	CASSQEWRDAHYGYTF	TGCGCCAGCAGCCAAGAGTGGCGGGACGCTCACTATGGCTACACCTTC
12	TRBV27	NA	TRBJ1-6	NA	CASSRTGSPLHF	TGTGCCAGCAGTAGAACGGGTTCACCCCTCCACTTT
15	TRBV7-2	NA	TRBJ2-2	TRBD1	CASSRDRVDTGELFF	TGTGCCAGCAGCCGCGACAGGGTCGACACCGGGGAGCTGTTTTTT
12	TRBV5-1	NA	TRBJ2-7	NA	CASSSAGNEQYF	TGCGCCAGCAGCTCGGCCGGGAACGAGCAGTACTTC
15	TRBV28	NA	TRBJ2-1	TRBD1	CASTQSRTGGNEQFF	TGTGCCAGCACCCAGTCCCGGACAGGGGGGAATGAGCAGTTCTTC
15	TRBV5-1	few	TRBJ1-3	TRBD1	CASGQGAKSGNTIYF	TGCGCCAGCGGACAGGGCGCGAAATCTGGAAACACCATATATTTT
15	TRBV5-1	NA	TRBJ1-4	TRBD1	CASSLGTGGGEKLFF	TGCGCCAGCAGCTTGGGGACAGGGGGCGGTGAAAAACTGTTTTTT
12	TRBV5-1	NA	TRBJ1-2	NA	CASSSDSYGYTF	TGCGCCAGCAGCTCGGACAGCTATGGCTACACCTTC
17	TRBV18	NA	TRBJ2-3	TRBD2	CASSPGLAGVRTDTQYF	TGTGCCAGCTCACCAGGGCTAGCGGGAGTTAGGACAGATACGCAGTATTTT
14	TRBV15	NA	TRBJ1-5	NA	CATSRQRSNQPQHF	TGTGCCACCAGCAGGCAGAGGAGCAATCAGCCCCAGCATTTT
13	TRBV2	NA	TRBJ2-3	NA	CATSDGGTDTQYF	TGTGCCACCTCGGACGGGGGCACAGATACGCAGTATTTT
13	TRBV25-1	once	TRBJ2-3	TRBD1	CASSHRGRDTQYF	TGTGCCAGCAGTCACAGGGGAAGGGATACGCAGTATTTT
15	TRBV14	NA	TRBJ2-3	TRBD2	CASSLPGLARDTQYF	TGTGCCAGCAGCCTACCGGGACTAGCGAGAGATACGCAGTATTTT
14	TRBV9	NA	TRBJ1-4	NA	CASSAGLRGEKLFF	TGTGCCAGCAGCGCGGGGTTGAGAGGGGAAAAACTGTTTTTT
11	TRBV27	few	TRBJ2-7	NA	CASSAEYEQYF	TGTGCCAGCAGTGCTGAGTACGAGCAGTACTTC
14	TRBV19	NA	TRBJ1-5	NA	CASRSLTVNQPQHF	TGTGCCAGTAGGTCCCTGACAGTCAATCAGCCCCAGCATTTT
18	TRBV19	NA	TRBJ1-3	TRBD1	CASASSGTGGSSGNTIYF	TGTGCCAGTGCATCTTCCGGGACAGGGGGAAGCTCTGGAAACACCATATATTTT
18	TRBV6-2/TRBV6-3	NA	TRBJ1-5	NA	CASSGLDSIEVVHQPQHF	TGTGCCAGCAGTGGCTTGGACAGCATAGAAGTCGTGCATCAGCCCCAGCATTTT
17	TRBV4-2	NA	TRBJ2-2	NA	CASSQEVSRGNTGELFF	TGTGCCAGCAGCCAAGAGGTCAGTAGAGGTAACACCGGGGAGCTGTTTTTT
15	TRBV19	NA	TRBJ2-2	NA	CASSIVEQGAGELFF	TGTGCCAGTAGTATAGTCGAACAGGGTGCCGGGGAGCTGTTTTTT
16	TRBV7-2	NA	TRBJ2-1	TRBD2	CASSLTGLAGASEQFF	TGTGCCAGCAGCCTAACGGGACTAGCGGGAGCAAGTGAGCAGTTCTTC
14	TRBV4-3	NA	TRBJ1-4	TRBD1	CASSSGQGNEKLFF	TGCGCCAGCAGCTCGGGACAGGGGAATGAAAAACTGTTTTTT
12	TRBV28	once	TRBJ1-5	NA	CASTSYLSAQHF	TGTGCCAGCACATCGTACCTGTCGGCCCAGCATTTT